A selection of T cell receptor beta chains follows, all from one sample in a study of T cells in Graves' hyperthyroidism and ophthalmopathy. One entry per CDR3 protein results from TCRdb running MiXCR on the multiplex PCR reads. The table lists about 270,000 distinct CDR3 sequences, 22% of them singletons. Sequencing used blood. The receptors here all came from a man aged 30-40 years with Graves' ophthalmopathy. Both conserved end residues are part of each CDR3. Each record gives: V gene, J gene, D gene, clone size, CDR3 DNA, CDR3 protein. The D gene is left open where the match is weak. Rows may omit the clone size; those that give it use once, few, many or a size class.

TRBV5-1	TRBJ1-6	-	-	TGCGCCAGCAGCCCCGGACAAGCCAATAATTCACCCCTCCACTTT	CASSPGQANNSPLHF
TRBV28	TRBJ1-2	-	-	TGTGCCAGCAGCCTTGGACTTATGCGGGGGTATGGCTACACCTTC	CASSLGLMRGYGYTF
TRBV7-2	TRBJ1-5	-	-	TGTGCCAGCAGCACTGGGCCGTCTGCGGGTCAGCCCCAGCATTTT	CASSTGPSAGQPQHF
TRBV18	TRBJ1-2	TRBD1	many	TGTGCCAGCTCATCGACAGGGGGTGGCTACACCTTC	CASSSTGGGYTF
TRBV29-1	TRBJ2-7	-	few	TGCAGCGTGGAGAATCCGACAGGCGCCTACGAGCAGTACTTC	CSVENPTGAYEQYF
TRBV5-5	TRBJ2-5	TRBD2	many	TGTGCCAGCAGCAAAGGACTAGCGGGAGAGACCCAGTACTTC	CASSKGLAGETQYF
TRBV28	TRBJ2-3	TRBD2	many	TGTGCCAGCAGGGGAACTAGCGTTCGCACAGATACGCAGTATTTT	CASRGTSVRTDTQYF
TRBV12-3/TRBV12-4	TRBJ1-2	-	-	TGTGCCAGCACCCCACGGGCGGGGAGCTATGGCTACACCTTC	CASTPRAGSYGYTF
TRBV25-1	TRBJ2-5	-	-	TGTGCCAGCAGTGAATATGGTGAGACCCAGTACTTC	CASSEYGETQYF
TRBV4-1	TRBJ2-2	-	-	TGCGCCAGCAGCCAATCCAGGAACACCGGGGAGCTGTTTTTT	CASSQSRNTGELFF
TRBV20-1	TRBJ2-3	-	few	TGCAGTGCTGGAGCCCCCTCTAGGACAGATACGCAGTATTTT	CSAGAPSRTDTQYF
TRBV7-9	TRBJ1-2	-	many	TGTGCCAGCAGCTTAGAGGTCGGACAGCCAGGCTCTAACTATGGCTACACCTTC	CASSLEVGQPGSNYGYTF
TRBV2	TRBJ2-1	-	many	TGTGCCAGCAAAGATGACAGGCGTGATGAGCAGTTCTTC	CASKDDRRDEQFF
TRBV6-1	TRBJ2-1	-	few	TGTGCCAGCAGCGTAGCAGGGAGTAGTAATGAGCAGTTCTTC	CASSVAGSSNEQFF
TRBV4-2	TRBJ2-2	TRBD1	-	TGTGCCAGCAGCCAGGCAGGGGGCATCACCGGGGAGCTGTTTTTT	CASSQAGGITGELFF
TRBV20-1	TRBJ2-7	TRBD2	many	TGCAGTGCTAGGGGCCTAGCGGGTATCGAGCAGTACTTC	CSARGLAGIEQYF
TRBV11-3	TRBJ2-3	TRBD2	many	TGTGCCAGCAGCTTAGGCCGGACTAGCGGGAGGGCAGATACGCAGTATTTT	CASSLGRTSGRADTQYF
TRBV6-1	TRBJ1-1	-	-	TGTGCCAGCAGTGGCCCTCGGGAGAGAAACACTGAAGCTTTCTTT	CASSGPRERNTEAFF
TRBV2	TRBJ2-7	TRBD2	-	TGTGCCAGCAGGTGGGGGGGCGAGCAGTACTTC	CASRWGGEQYF
TRBV6-1	TRBJ1-1	TRBD1	-	TGTGCCAGCAGTGTAGACCGGGACAGGGTCTCATTCTTT	CASSVDRDRVSFF
TRBV5-1	TRBJ1-3	-	few	TGCGCCAGCAGCTTGGAGGCAGACGGAAACACCATATATTTT	CASSLEADGNTIYF
TRBV5-1	TRBJ2-2	-	-	TGCGCCAGCAGCTTGACCCAGGTGAACACCGGGGAGCTGTTTTTT	CASSLTQVNTGELFF
TRBV5-1	TRBJ2-1	-	-	TGCGCCAGCAGCGGAGGGACCCATCAGGCATTTGAGCAGTTCTTC	CASSGGTHQAFEQFF
TRBV7-2	TRBJ1-1	-	-	TGTGCCAGCAGCCCTTATAGTCCCAACACTGAAGCTTTCTTT	CASSPYSPNTEAFF
TRBV7-3	TRBJ1-1	-	few	TGTGCCAGCAGCTTATCAGGGCCCACGAACACTGAAGCTTTCTTT	CASSLSGPTNTEAFF
TRBV19	TRBJ1-5	-	-	TGTGCCAGTAGTCCCCGAGGAGCTTATAGCAATCAGCCCCAGCATTTT	CASSPRGAYSNQPQHF
TRBV28	TRBJ1-1	-	many	TGTGCCAGCAGGTATCTGGGAGGGAAGGCTTTCTTT	CASRYLGGKAFF
TRBV12-3/TRBV12-4	TRBJ2-1	TRBD2	many	TGTGCCAGCAGCAGGACTAGCGGGAGGGGGAATGAGCAGTTCTTC	CASSRTSGRGNEQFF
TRBV9	TRBJ1-6	-	-	TGTGCCAGCAGCCCTGAGGGAGTTTTGGTTTCACCCCTCCACTTT	CASSPEGVLVSPLHF
TRBV28	TRBJ2-1	TRBD2	-	TGTGCCAGCAGGCCACGGCGGGGGGCCGGCAATGAGCAGTTCTTC	CASRPRRGAGNEQFF